This paragraph covers one T cell receptor beta chain sequence. As yet, its antigen is unknown. 60 Vbeta and 13 Jbeta primers were used in PCR. The method was immunoSEQ multiplex PCR; TCRdb's version includes in-frame clones alone and lacks a portion of them. The table for this sample gives under 150,000 clones. This specimen belongs to a study of cytomegalovirus exposure and HLA in healthy donors. After removal of 6 bases from V and 1 base from J, the junction contained 2 bases not matched to a gene. Germline V gene sequence: CDR1 MNHNS, CDR2 SASEGT. The CDR3 is 13 amino acids. Study-wide points: Later analysis found that TCR beta chains associated with HLA were more clonally expanded than other, equally common chains.

What was sequenced was PBMCs. The sequence derives from a woman aged 55-70 years in good health and CMV-seronegative. The J gene is TRBJ1-1, the V gene TRBV6-1; TRBD1 aligns across 7 bases. The CDR3, as DNA: TGTGCCAGCAGAGGGACAGAGAACACTGAAGCTTTCTTT. Protein sequence: CASRGTENTEAFF.